A selection of T cell receptor beta chains follows, all from one sample in a study of blood T cell repertoires in COVID-19. Using immunoSEQ multiplex PCR, the repertoire was profiled, and TCRdb retains in-frame clones only, with some absent. This table holds 120,000 to 150,000 clones, 84% found once. What was sequenced was PBMCs or T cells enriched from blood (not recorded which). All receptors come from a woman aged 45-65 years who had been exposed to COVID-19. Each CDR3 is given with its conserved first and last residue. The order of the fields is D gene, V gene, clone size, J gene, CDR3 DNA, CDR3 protein. A D gene is named only where the DNA matches it firmly. The size of a clone is reported for some rows only, either as once, few or many, or as a class for expanded clones.

>TRBD2|TRBV27|-|TRBJ2-5
TGTGCCAGCAGTTTTTTTCCGCCTCAAGCGGGAGGGGAGACCCAGTACTTC
CASSFFPPQAGGETQYF
>-|TRBV24-1|-|TRBJ2-2
TGTGCCACCAGTGCTGCTTCGGGTCGGCGGGCCCCTCGAGACACCGGGGAGCTGTTTTTT
CATSAASGRRAPRDTGELFF
>-|TRBV7-2|-|TRBJ2-2
TGTGCCAGCAGCCCCACCGGGGGCGGGGAGCTGTTTTTT
CASSPTGGGELFF
>-|TRBV9|-|TRBJ2-1
TGTGCCAGCAGCGCTCCCGGGAGCTCCTACAATGAGCAGTTCTTC
CASSAPGSSYNEQFF
>TRBD1|TRBV5-8|once|TRBJ1-2
TGTGCCAGCAGCTTGGGGGACAGGGCTGGCTACACCTTC
CASSLGDRAGYTF
>-|TRBV5-4|-|TRBJ1-2
TGTGCCAGCACCCCGGGAGGGAGTTCGGAGGGCTACACCTTC
CASTPGGSSEGYTF
>-|TRBV20-1|-|TRBJ2-7
TGCAGTGGCGGAGATTCCTACGAGCAGTACTTC
CSGGDSYEQYF
>TRBD2|TRBV7-6|-|TRBJ2-1
TGTGCCAGCAGCGGATGGACTAGCGGGAGGTACAATGAGCAGTTCTTC
CASSGWTSGRYNEQFF
>-|TRBV7-2|-|TRBJ2-7
TGTGCCAGCAGCTGGTACCGGGCCCTCCCCGGGAACGAGCAGTACTTC
CASSWYRALPGNEQYF
>-|TRBV7-9|-|TRBJ2-1
TGTGCCAGCAGCTTACGGGAGAGCTCCTACAATGAGCAGTTCTTC
CASSLRESSYNEQFF
>-|TRBV29-1|-|TRBJ1-1
TGCAGCGTTGAGCCCCTAACTGACCGACCGGGCACTGAAGCTTTCTTT
CSVEPLTDRPGTEAFF
>TRBD2|TRBV7-2|-|TRBJ2-1
TGTGCCAGCAGCCCCACTAGCGGGAGGGGCTCCTACAATGAGCAGTTCTTC
CASSPTSGRGSYNEQFF
>TRBD1|TRBV12-3/TRBV12-4|-|TRBJ1-1
TGTGCCAGCAGGGCAGGGGGCACTGAAGCTTTCTTT
CASRAGGTEAFF
>TRBD1|TRBV7-2|-|TRBJ2-5
TGTGCCAGCCACAGGGGGCCCGGCCAAGAGACCCAGTACTTC
CASHRGPGQETQYF
>TRBD2|TRBV7-9|few|TRBJ2-1
TGTGCCAGCAGCCCACCGGGACTAGCGGGAAATGAGCAGTTCTTC
CASSPPGLAGNEQFF
>-|TRBV3-1/TRBV3-2|-|TRBJ2-7
TGTGCCAGCAGCCACAGGGGCGCTTACGAGCAGTACTTC
CASSHRGAYEQYF
>TRBD1|TRBV27|-|TRBJ1-2
TGTGCCAGCAGTTCGGACAGGACCACGGAGAATGGCTACACCTTC
CASSSDRTTENGYTF
>-|TRBV27|-|TRBJ1-2
TGTGCCAGCAGTATTGACAGGCGGAGTGGAGGCTACACCTTC
CASSIDRRSGGYTF
>-|TRBV30|-|TRBJ1-2
TGTGCCTGGAGTGTACGTTCAGGGATAGGCTATGGCTACACCTTC
CAWSVRSGIGYGYTF
>TRBD1|TRBV5-1|few|TRBJ1-2
TGCGCCAGCAGCGGGCGGGAGGGGACAGACTATGGCTACACCTTC
CASSGREGTDYGYTF
>-|TRBV5-6|-|TRBJ1-1
TGTGCCAGCAGCCATGGGGGCACTGGGGCTTTCTTT
CASSHGGTGAFF
>-|TRBV9|-|TRBJ1-3
TGTGCCAGCAGTCCCGACGGAGTCTCTGGAAACACCATATATTTT
CASSPDGVSGNTIYF
>-|TRBV27|-|TRBJ2-7
TGTGCCAGCAGTGGGGGGTACGAGCAGTACTTC
CASSGGYEQYF
>-|TRBV6-1|-|TRBJ1-1
TGTGCCAGCAGTGAAGTGGCCCCGAACACTGAAGCTTTCTTT
CASSEVAPNTEAFF
>TRBD2|TRBV19|-|TRBJ2-1
TGTGCCAGTAGTATCCTGACACCCCGACTAGCGGGAGCCAATGAGCAGTTCTTC
CASSILTPRLAGANEQFF
>-|TRBV5-6|-|TRBJ1-2
TGTGCCAGCAGCTTCGACACCTATGGCTACACCTTC
CASSFDTYGYTF
>TRBD2|TRBV6-5|once|TRBJ2-7
TGTGCCAGCAGTCGGACTAGCGGTACCTCCTACGAGCAGTACTTC
CASSRTSGTSYEQYF
>TRBD2|TRBV5-8|-|TRBJ2-3
TGTGCCAGCAGCCGGACTAGCGGGCTTACCTCTAGCACAGATACGCAGTATTTT
CASSRTSGLTSSTDTQYF
>-|TRBV6-5|-|TRBJ1-6
TGTGCCAGCAGCCCCCCGCAGGGGCCGAATTCACCCCTCCACTTT
CASSPPQGPNSPLHF
>-|TRBV19|-|TRBJ1-4
TGTGCCAGTAGTCCAGGAACTGCAACTAATGAAAAACTGTTTTTT
CASSPGTATNEKLFF
>TRBD2|TRBV6-4|-|TRBJ2-3
TGTGCCAGCAGTGAGGATGAGCGGGGCAGCACAGATACGCAGTATTTT
CASSEDERGSTDTQYF
>TRBD1|TRBV28|-|TRBJ1-2
TGTGCCAGCAGTATAACCGGACAGGGGGTCTATGGCTACACCTTC
CASSITGQGVYGYTF
>-|TRBV5-3|-|TRBJ1-3
TGTGCCAGAAGCTTGGCGATTCTGGTGGTGCCGAGCTCTGGAAACACCATATATTTT
CARSLAILVVPSSGNTIYF
>-|TRBV7-9|-|TRBJ2-2
TGTGCCAGCAGCATGATTGTAGGGGTCACCGGGGAGCTGTTTTTT
CASSMIVGVTGELFF
>TRBD1|TRBV7-6|-|TRBJ1-1
TGTGCCAGCAGCTTAGACCAGGGGGACACTGAAGCTTTCTTT
CASSLDQGDTEAFF
>-|TRBV27|-|TRBJ2-2
TGTGCCAGCAGTTTATGGGTGGGAGCATCGAACACCGGGGAGCTGTTTTTT
CASSLWVGASNTGELFF
>-|TRBV5-1|-|TRBJ2-5
TGCGCCAGCAGCACGGGTGTTGGGGGGATCCAAGAGACCCAGTACTTC
CASSTGVGGIQETQYF
>-|TRBV7-9|-|TRBJ1-3
TGTGCCAGCAGCTTAGGGGACTCCAACACCATATATTTT
CASSLGDSNTIYF
>-|TRBV30|-|TRBJ2-7
TGTGCCTGGAGTGTATCCCCGGCCAGGGGACCCTACGAGCAGTACTTC
CAWSVSPARGPYEQYF
>TRBD2|TRBV19|-|TRBJ2-7
TGTGCCAGTAGCCCTCGGGGGGGCGCGAGTTCTGGGGAGCAGTACTTC
CASSPRGGASSGEQYF
>TRBD2|TRBV10-3|-|TRBJ2-7
TGTGCCATCAGTGCGGGACTAGCGGGACGCTACGAGCAGTACTTC
CAISAGLAGRYEQYF
>-|TRBV19|-|TRBJ2-5
TGTGCCAGTAGTCTCAGGGACTACCAAGAGACCCAGTACTTC
CASSLRDYQETQYF
>TRBD2|TRBV19|-|TRBJ2-1
TGTGCCAGTAGTATACGTACTAGCGGGAGGGCCTCCGGGCGCAATGAGCAGTTCTTC
CASSIRTSGRASGRNEQFF
>-|TRBV2|-|TRBJ2-2
TGTGCCAGCAGTGCCCCCCAGGGCGCGACCGGGGAGCTGTTTTTT
CASSAPQGATGELFF
>TRBD2|TRBV9|-|TRBJ2-7
TGTGCCAGCAGCGCCGGACTAGCGGGAGCCCTCCCCTCCTACGAGCAGTACTTC
CASSAGLAGALPSYEQYF
>-|TRBV27|-|TRBJ1-4
TGTGCCAGCAGTCCGGGAGGGGGATTCGAAAAACTGTTTTTT
CASSPGGGFEKLFF
>TRBD1|TRBV24-1|-|TRBJ2-1
TGTGCCACCAGTTCTTCCGGGACAGGGAATGAGCAGTTCTTC
CATSSSGTGNEQFF
>TRBD1|TRBV20-1|-|TRBJ2-7
TGCAGTGCTAGTAGAACAGGGGACGAGCAGTACTTC
CSASRTGDEQYF
>TRBD1|TRBV5-1|-|TRBJ1-2
TGCGCCAGCAGCTTGGGGACAGGGGAACTTGGCTATGGCTACACCTTC
CASSLGTGELGYGYTF
>TRBD2|TRBV10-3|-|TRBJ2-1
TGTGCCATTGGGACTAGCGGGGGGTACAATGAGCAGTTCTTC
CAIGTSGGYNEQFF
>TRBD2|TRBV2|-|TRBJ2-3
TGTGCCAGCAGTGCGTCTAGCGGGGGGTTAACTACGCAGTATTTT
CASSASSGGLTTQYF
>TRBD1|TRBV19|-|TRBJ1-1
TGTGCCAGTAGTACCGGGACAGGGGGCTTGGGAGACACTGAAGCTTTCTTT
CASSTGTGGLGDTEAFF
>-|TRBV2|-|TRBJ2-1
TGTGCCAGCAGTGAACGCCCTTTGACTAATGAGCAGTTCTTC
CASSERPLTNEQFF
>-|TRBV5-6|-|TRBJ1-1
TGTGCCAGCAGCTTATTGGACAGCATGAACACTGAAGCTTTCTTT
CASSLLDSMNTEAFF